The next 10 T cell receptor beta chains were all read from a single sample in a study of blood T cell repertoires in COVID-19. Clones were sequenced by immunoSEQ multiplex PCR, and TCRdb holds only the in-frame ones, with some missing. This sample carries around 46,000 clones, about 87% of them seen once, and the ten largest clones take around 2%. What was sequenced was peripheral blood. These receptors were taken from an elderly woman with COVID-19, enrolled during active disease.

V usage is TRBV30 and J usage is TRBJ1-1; no clear D. The CDR3 sequence is 12 residues long. Germline CDR1 and CDR2: GTSNPN and SVGIG (reference sequence). The germline V and J ends were trimmed by 2 bases and 4 bases, with 8 bases remaining between them. Here the CDR3 reads CAWSRQFTEAFF. The DNA of the CDR3 is TGTGCCTGGAGTAGACAATTCACTGAAGCTTTCTTT. The full variable domain, its missing parts supplied by reference TRBV30 and TRBJ1-1, is SQTIHQWPATLVQPVGSPLSLECTVEGTSNPNLYWYRQAAGRGLQLLFYSVGIGQISSEVPQNLSASRPQDRQFILSSKKLLLSDSGFYLCAWSRQFTEAFFGQGTRLTVV.

The CDR3, as DNA: TGTGCCAGCAGCCGCCGGACAGTAGACACAGATACGCAGTATTTT. Its translation is CASSRRTVDTDTQYF. The gene calls are TRBV7-9 and TRBJ2-3; possibly TRBD1 for D (6 bases). V lost 5 bases to trimming and J lost 2 bases, with 14 bases between them. Germline values: CDR1 SEHNR, CDR2 FQNEAQ (reference sequence). The CDR3 covers 15 residues.

J is TRBJ2-7 and V is TRBV30, with TRBD2 matching 7 bases. The J segment lost 4 bases and the V segment lost 8 bases, leaving 14 bases of the junction unmatched. The CDR3 totals 14 residues. Germline values: CDR1 GTSNPN, CDR2 SVGIG (reference sequence). CDR3 nucleotide sequence: TGTGCCGGGGGGGAGGCCCTCCCGCGTTACGAGCAGTACTTC. This translates into CAGGEALPRYEQYF. Together with reference TRBV30 and TRBJ2-7, the CDR3 gives the full variable domain: SQTIHQWPATLVQPVGSPLSLECTVEGTSNPNLYWYRQAAGRGLQLLFYSVGIGQISSEVPQNLSASRPQDRQFILSSKKLLLSDSGFYLCAGGEALPRYEQYFGPGTRLTVT.

This clone was observed a handful of times. The CDR3 sequence: CASSFRGAGELFF. The CDR3 bases are TGTGCCAGCAGCTTTCGGGGGGCCGGGGAGCTGTTTTTT. The chain joins TRBV5-5 to TRBJ2-2; 7 nucleotides match TRBD2. This CDR3 has 13 residues. V was pared by 2 bases and J by 6 bases, with 1 base of the junction left unmatched. Germline assignment: CDR1 SGHKS and CDR2 YYEKEE (reference sequence).

This chain uses TRBV28 with TRBJ2-7; TRBD1 matches 8 bases. The J segment lost 1 base and the V segment lost 1 base, leaving 9 bases of the junction unmatched. The CDR3 spans 17 residues. Germline loops: CDR1 MDHEN, CDR2 SYDVKM. CDR3 sequence reads: CASSLSDRGRVSYEQYF. CDR3 in DNA: TGTGCCAGCAGTTTATCCGACAGGGGTAGGGTATCCTACGAGCAGTACTTC.

This clone came up once. This CDR3 is CASSLQGAPGEKLFF. DNA for the CDR3: TGTGCCAGCAGCCTTCAGGGTGCCCCCGGGGAAAAACTGTTTTTT. The chain combines TRBV3-1 (or the pseudogene TRBV3-2) with TRBJ1-4; D possibly corresponds to TRBD1 (5 bases). CDR3 length: 15 amino acids. Germline-derived CDR1 and CDR2 are LGHDT and YNNKEL (reference sequence). V was clipped by 4 bases and J by 8 bases, with 17 bases between them.

The chain recombines TRBV5-1 with TRBJ1-2; 9 positions match TRBD1. The CDR3 runs to 14 residues. J gave up 5 bases and V 4 bases, and 6 bases lay outside the gene matches. Germline CDR1 SGHRS, CDR2 YFSETQ. The DNA for the CDR3 is TGCGCCAGCAGCCCGACAGGGGGTAGTTATGGCTACACCTTC. It codes for CASSPTGGSYGYTF.

This clone has only one observation. The chain uses TRBV7-9 and TRBJ1-4, with D hard to call. This CDR3 region has 15 residues. Deletions cut 5 bases from V and 3 bases from J, with 13 bases between. The V gene's germline CDR1 is SEHNR and CDR2 FQNEAQ (reference sequence). In nucleotides, the CDR3 is TGTGCCAGCAGCCTCATGACTGTCCCTAATGAAAAACTGTTTTTT. This encodes CASSLMTVPNEKLFF.

The chain couples TRBV7-9 to TRBJ2-7, with 11 bases fitting TRBD2. J was trimmed by 4 bases and V by 5 bases; bases with no gene match: 7. The length of the CDR3 is 15 residues. Germline-derived CDR1 and CDR2 are SEHNR and FQNEAQ (reference sequence). In DNA form, the CDR3 reads TGTGCCAGCAGCCCCCGACTAGCGGGGCAGTACGAGCAGTACTTC. Translation: CASSPRLAGQYEQYF.

V gene TRBV4-1 combines with J gene TRBJ2-7, with 9 bases matching TRBD2. V trimming: 4 bases; J trimming: 0 bases; junction bases outside the gene matches: 10. This CDR3 is built from 17 residues. Germline V gene lookup returns CDR1 MGHRA and CDR2 YSYEKL. The CDR3 coding sequence is TGCGCCAGCAGCCTCTCAGGACTAGCGATGAGCTCCTACGAGCAGTACTTC. As protein: CASSLSGLAMSSYEQYF.